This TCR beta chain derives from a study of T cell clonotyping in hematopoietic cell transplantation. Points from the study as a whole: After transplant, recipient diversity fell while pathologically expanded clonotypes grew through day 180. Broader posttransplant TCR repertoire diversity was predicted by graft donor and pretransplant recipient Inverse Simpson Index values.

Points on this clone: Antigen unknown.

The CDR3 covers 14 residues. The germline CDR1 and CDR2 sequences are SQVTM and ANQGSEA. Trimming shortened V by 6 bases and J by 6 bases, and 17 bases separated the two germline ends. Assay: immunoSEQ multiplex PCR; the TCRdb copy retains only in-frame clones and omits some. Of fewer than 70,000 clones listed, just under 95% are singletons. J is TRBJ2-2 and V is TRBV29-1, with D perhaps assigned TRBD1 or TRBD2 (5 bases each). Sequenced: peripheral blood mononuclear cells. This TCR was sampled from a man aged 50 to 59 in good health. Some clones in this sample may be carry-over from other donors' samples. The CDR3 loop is CSVRDGGAAGELFF. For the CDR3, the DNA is TGCAGCGTGAGGGACGGCGGAGCCGCCGGGGAGCTGTTTTTT.